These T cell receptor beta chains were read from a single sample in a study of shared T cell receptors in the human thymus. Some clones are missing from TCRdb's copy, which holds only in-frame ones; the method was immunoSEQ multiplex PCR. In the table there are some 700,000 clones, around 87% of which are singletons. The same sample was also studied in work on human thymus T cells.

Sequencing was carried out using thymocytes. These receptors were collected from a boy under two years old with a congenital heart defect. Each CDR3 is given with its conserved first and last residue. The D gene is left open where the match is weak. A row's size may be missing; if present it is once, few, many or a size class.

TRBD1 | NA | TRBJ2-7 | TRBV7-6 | TGTGCCAGCAGCTTAGTCGGGCCAGGACAGGGGTTGGAGCAGTACTTC | CASSLVGPGQGLEQYF
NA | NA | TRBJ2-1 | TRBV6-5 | TGTGCCAGCAGTTACGCGGGGACTGCGAGCGGCGGTGAGCAGTTCTTC | CASSYAGTASGGEQFF
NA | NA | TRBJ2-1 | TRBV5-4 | TGTGCCAGCAGCTTCTTTGACAGCTCCTACAATGAGCAGTTCTTC | CASSFFDSSYNEQFF
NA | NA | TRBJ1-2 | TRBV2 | TGTGCCAGCGATTATCCCGGGGAGGGCTATGGCTACACCTTC | CASDYPGEGYGYTF
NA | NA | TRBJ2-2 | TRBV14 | TGTGCCAGCAGCCAAGAGTCTATGCCCGGGGAGCTGTTTTTT | CASSQESMPGELFF
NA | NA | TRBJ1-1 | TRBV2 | TGTGCCAGTCGGGGAGTGAACAGGGCCACTGAAGCTTTCTTT | CASRGVNRATEAFF
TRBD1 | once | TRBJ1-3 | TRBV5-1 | TGCGCCAGCAGCCCGACAGGGTTTGGAAACACCATATATTTT | CASSPTGFGNTIYF
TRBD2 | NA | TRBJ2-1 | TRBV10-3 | TGTGCCTCAACAGAGGGGGCGGGAGGGGCCAATGAGCAGTTCTTC | CASTEGAGGANEQFF
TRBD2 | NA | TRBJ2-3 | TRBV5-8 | TGTGCCAGCAGCTACGCCGGGACTAGCGGGCAAAAGACAGATACGCAGTATTTT | CASSYAGTSGQKTDTQYF
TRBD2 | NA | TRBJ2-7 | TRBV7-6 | TGTGCCAGCAGCTTAGTACCCCTCGGAATTCGGACTAGCGGGAAATCCTACGAGCAGTACTTC | CASSLVPLGIRTSGKSYEQYF
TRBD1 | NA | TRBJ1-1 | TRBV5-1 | TGCGCCAGCAGCCTTGAGGGGGCGCAAGCTTTCTTT | CASSLEGAQAFF
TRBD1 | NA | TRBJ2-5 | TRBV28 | TGTGCCAGCAACCCGGGACAGCTGGGTTGGAGAGAGACCCAGTACTTC | CASNPGQLGWRETQYF
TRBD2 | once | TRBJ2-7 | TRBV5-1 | TGCGCCAGCAGCTTGACTAGCGGGAGGTGCCCTAATCCCTACGAGCAGTACTTC | CASSLTSGRCPNPYEQYF
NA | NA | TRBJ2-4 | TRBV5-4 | TGTGCCAGCAGCCCCTCTTTCTCGAAAAACATTCAGTACTTC | CASSPSFSKNIQYF
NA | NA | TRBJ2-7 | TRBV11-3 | TGTGCCAGCAGCTTAAGGCAGGATAACACCTACGAGCAGTACTTC | CASSLRQDNTYEQYF
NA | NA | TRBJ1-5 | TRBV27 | TGTGCCTTTCAGACAGCGACTCGTTTTCAGCCCCAGCATTTT | CAFQTATRFQPQHF
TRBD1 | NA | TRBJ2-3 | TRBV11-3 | TGTGCCAGCAGCCGGGACAGGATCACAGATACGCAGTATTTT | CASSRDRITDTQYF
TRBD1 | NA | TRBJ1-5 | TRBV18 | TGTGCCAGCTCCGCGACAGGGGGGAACAATCGGCCCCAGCATTTT | CASSATGGNNRPQHF
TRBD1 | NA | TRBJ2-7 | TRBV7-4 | TGTGCCAGCAGCTTTCGACCCGGGACAGCCTACGAGCAGTACTTC | CASSFRPGTAYEQYF
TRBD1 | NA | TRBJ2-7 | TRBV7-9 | TGTGCCAGCAGCCTCGGGACAGTGTCCTACGAGCAGTACTTC | CASSLGTVSYEQYF
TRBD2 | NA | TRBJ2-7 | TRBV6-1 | TGTGCCAGCTTCGGGACTAGCGGCGCATACGAGCAGTACTTC | CASFGTSGAYEQYF
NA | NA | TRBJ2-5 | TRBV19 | TGTGCCAGTAGTATAGTGGGACTCTTAGGGCGCCAAGAGACCCAGTACTTC | CASSIVGLLGRQETQYF
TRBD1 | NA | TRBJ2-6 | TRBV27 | TGTGCCAGGCCTCCGGGACAGGGGGCCAGAGGGGCCAACGTCCTGACTTTC | CARPPGQGARGANVLTF
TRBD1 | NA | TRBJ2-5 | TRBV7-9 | TGTGCCAGCAGCTTATCCGGACAGGGCGGGAAGACCCAGTACTTC | CASSLSGQGGKTQYF
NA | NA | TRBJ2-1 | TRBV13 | TGTGCCAGCAGCTTAGGACTGTACAATGAGCAGTTCTTC | CASSLGLYNEQFF
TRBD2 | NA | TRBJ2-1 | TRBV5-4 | TGTGCCAGCAGCTTGGGGGTGACTAGCGGGAGCAATGAGCAGTTCTTC | CASSLGVTSGSNEQFF
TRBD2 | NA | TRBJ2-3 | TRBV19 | TGTGCCAGTAGTATGCGGGAGAAAGATACGCAGTATTTT | CASSMREKDTQYF
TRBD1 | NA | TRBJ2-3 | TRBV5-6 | TGTGCCAGCAGCTTATGGACAGGGAAAGATACGCAGTATTTT | CASSLWTGKDTQYF
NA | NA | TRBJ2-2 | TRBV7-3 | TGTGCCAGCAGTCCCGGGACAAACACCGGGGAGCTGTTTTTT | CASSPGTNTGELFF
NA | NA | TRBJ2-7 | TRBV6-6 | TGTGCCAGCAGTTACTCGGCGGGACAGCCCTCCTACGAGCAGTACTTC | CASSYSAGQPSYEQYF
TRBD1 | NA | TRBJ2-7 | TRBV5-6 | TGTGCCAGCAGCCGACAGGGGGGCCCCTACGAGCAGTACTTC | CASSRQGGPYEQYF
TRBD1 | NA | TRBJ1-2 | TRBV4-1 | TGCGCCAGCAGCCAAGAAGAGGAGACAGGGGCTGGCTACACCTTC | CASSQEEETGAGYTF
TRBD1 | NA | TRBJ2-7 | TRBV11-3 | TGTGCCAGCAGCTACCCTAGGCTAGGGGGCCCTTTGAGGGAGCAGTACTTC | CASSYPRLGGPLREQYF
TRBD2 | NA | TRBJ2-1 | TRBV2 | TGTGCCAGCAGCTTGGGGGGACTAGCGGGAGGGCCGGATGATTATGAGCAGTTCTTC | CASSLGGLAGGPDDYEQFF
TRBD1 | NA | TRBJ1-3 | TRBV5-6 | TGTGCCAGCAGCTTGGGGGGGGAGGTACAGGGGACCTCTGGAAACACCATATATTTT | CASSLGGEVQGTSGNTIYF
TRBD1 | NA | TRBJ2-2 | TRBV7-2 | TGTGCCATTCTGACAGGGGGCGGCACCGGGGAGCTGTTTTTT | CAILTGGGTGELFF
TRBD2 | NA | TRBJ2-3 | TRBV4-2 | TGTGCCAGCAAACCGACTAGCGGATCCCCAGGGGATACGCAGTATTTT | CASKPTSGSPGDTQYF
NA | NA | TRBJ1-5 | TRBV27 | TGTGCCAGCAGTTTCTCTGGGCAGGGAGGTAATAACAATCAGCCCCAGCATTTT | CASSFSGQGGNNNQPQHF
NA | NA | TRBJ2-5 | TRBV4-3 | TGCGCCAGCAGCCAAGATCGGGCTAGCCTGGAGACCCAGTACTTC | CASSQDRASLETQYF
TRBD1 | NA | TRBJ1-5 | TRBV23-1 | TGCGCCAGCAGTCCCGGCCGACAGGGGTGCCGCAATCAGCCCCAGCATTTT | CASSPGRQGCRNQPQHF
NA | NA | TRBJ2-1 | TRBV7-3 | TGTGCCAGCAGCTCCCCTTTGAATGAGCAGTTCTTC | CASSSPLNEQFF
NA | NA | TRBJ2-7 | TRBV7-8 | TGTGCCAGCAGCCCCCCCAGGGTTACCCCCTACGAGCAGTACTTC | CASSPPRVTPYEQYF
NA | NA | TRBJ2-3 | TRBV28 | TGTGCCAGCAGTTGGGACGGGAGAGTGGATACGCAGTATTTT | CASSWDGRVDTQYF
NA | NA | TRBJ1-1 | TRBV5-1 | TGCGCCAGCAGCGGGACACAGAACACTGAAGCTTTCTTT | CASSGTQNTEAFF
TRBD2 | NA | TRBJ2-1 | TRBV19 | TGTGCCAGTAGTATGATTACGACTAGCGGGAGGTACAATGAGCAGTTCTTC | CASSMITTSGRYNEQFF
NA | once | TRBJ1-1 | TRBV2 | TGTGCCAGCAGTGAAGCCCAGCAGGGGTCGAACACTGAAGCTTTCTTT | CASSEAQQGSNTEAFF
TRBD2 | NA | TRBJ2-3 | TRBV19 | TGTGCCAGTAGTATCACACCCGGACTAGCGGGATTTAAGGGGATTGGTGTAGATACGCAGTATTTT | CASSITPGLAGFKGIGVDTQYF
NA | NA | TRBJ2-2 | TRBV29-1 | TGCAGCGCCGCCTGCTCTGCGGGGTTAGGCACCGGGGAGCTGTTTTTT | CSAACSAGLGTGELFF
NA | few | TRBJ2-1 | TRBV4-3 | TGCGCCAGCAGCCAAGAGGTGGATAGCGCCCTTCCCTACAATGAGCAGTTCTTC | CASSQEVDSALPYNEQFF
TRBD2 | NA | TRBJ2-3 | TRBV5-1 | TGCGCCAGCAGCCCCGCCCTGACTAGCGGGAAGGATACGCAGTATTTT | CASSPALTSGKDTQYF
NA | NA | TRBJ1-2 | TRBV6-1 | TGTGCCAGCAGTGAAGTGTCGCTACGGGGCTACACCTTC | CASSEVSLRGYTF
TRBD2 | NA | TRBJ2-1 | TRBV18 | TGTGCCAGCTCGTTGTGGGAGGGAGAATCTGAGCAGTTCTTC | CASSLWEGESEQFF
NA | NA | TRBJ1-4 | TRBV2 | TGTGCCAGCAAGGACAGCCTGTCTAATGAAAAACTGTTTTTT | CASKDSLSNEKLFF